Here is one T cell receptor (beta chain) with its context. RNA amounts of about 0.5 to 1 ug underwent reverse transcription with random hexamers. A multiplex approach, immunoSEQ multiplex PCR, amplified TCR beta CDR3 across 54 Vbeta and 13 Jbeta. TCRdb reanalysed the immunoSEQ multiplex PCR reads using MiXCR and keeps one entry per CDR3 protein. Of approximately 260,000 distinct CDR3 sequences detected, about 96% appear once; the ten largest clones hold 0.1%. The CDR3 has 15 residues. Germline V CDR1 and CDR2: MNHEY, SVGAGI. V shed 3 bases and J shed 1 base, with 13 bases lying between them. This sample was included in a study of CD8 T cells in Susac syndrome.

This TCR was sampled from a human donor with Susac syndrome. Sequences were obtained from CD4+ T cells from PBMCs. The chain links TRBV6-5 to TRBJ2-7, with D perhaps matching TRBD1 or TRBD2 (5 bases each). DNA of the CDR3: TGTGCCAGCAGTTATCCTGGGGACGGTTCCTACGAGCAGTACTTC. Translated, it gives CASSYPGDGSYEQYF.